The present TCR beta chain was sequenced within a study of immune characterization of retroperitoneal liposarcoma. This clonotype is medium-sized within its sample. TCRdb reprocessed the PCR reads via MiXCR and lists one record per CDR3 protein. The sample has 4,000 to 4,500 distinct CDR3 sequences; about 30% are singletons. The sequence was collected from a female donor with retroperitoneal liposarcoma. The sample consisted of blood.

The CDR3: CASSSGQGSSGANVLTF. CDR3 nucleotide sequence: TGTGCCAGCAGCTCGGGACAGGGTTCCTCTGGGGCCAACGTCCTGACTTTC. The chain couples TRBV11-3 to TRBJ2-6, with TRBD1 matching 9 bases. Trimming took 4 bases from V and 0 from J; bases not matched to a gene: 4. This CDR3 has 17 amino acids. Germline values: CDR1 SGHNT, CDR2 YENEEA. Full variable domain (rest looked up from reference TRBV11-3 and TRBJ2-6): EAGVVQSPRYKIIEKKQPVAFWCNPISGHNTLYWYLQNLGQGPELLIRYENEEAVDDSQLPKDRFSAERLKGVDSTLKIQPAELGDSAVYLCASSSGQGSSGANVLTFGAGSRLTVL.